Below, 27 T cell receptor beta chains from the same sample are listed, as sequenced in a study of tumor-infiltrating lymphocytes in glioblastoma multiforme. Multiple V-beta primers and a C-beta primer amplified TCRB from RNA. TCRdb re-derived calls from the multiplex PCR reads in MiXCR, one entry per CDR3 protein. The repertoire holds some 13,000 distinct CDR3 sequences, with 64% as singletons. Sequencing was done on a sample of brain tumor tissue. Every receptor here comes from a male donor with glioblastoma.

Turning to this clonotype: A read error is likely, as this CDR3 ends without the conserved phenylalanine or tryptophan. The DNA is left out, because the CDR3 cannot be placed on it with certainty; the CDR3 is given as TCRdb lists it. The rearrangement links TRBV11-2 to TRBJ2-2; the D call of TRBD2 is as the table states it, not checked on the DNA. The CDR3 is 14 residues long, ends included. Germline V gene lookup returns CDR1 SGHAT and CDR2 FQNNGV. CDR3 sequence reads: CASRHGLDPGELSV.

The chain couples TRBV29-1 to TRBJ2-7; a weak D match, TRBD1 (5 bases). Germline CDR1 SQVTM, CDR2 ANQGSEA. The CDR3 is made up of 16 amino acids. Here the CDR3 DNA reads TGCAGCGATGAAGACAGCGCAAAGAGAGGCTCCTACGAACAGTACGTC. Amino acid sequence: CSDEDSAKRGSYEQYV.

For this clonotype: Since a much larger clone is just one base distant, this may be a read error. The genes are TRBV6-1 and TRBJ2-7; the D gene could be TRBD1 or TRBD2 (5 bases each). The CDR3 covers 13 residues. In germline, CDR1 is MNHNS, CDR2 SASEGT. CDR3 protein: CAGSAGTNYEQCF. DNA of the CDR3: TGTGCCGGCAGTGCCGGGACCAACTACGAGCAGTGCTTC.

This clonotype was counted ten times or more. Since a much larger clone is just one base distant, this may be a read error. The chain couples TRBV20-1 to TRBJ1-2; D call uncertain. Deletions cut 1 base from V and 4 bases from J, with 16 bases between. CDR3 length equals 15 residues. Germline CDR1 DFQATT, CDR2 SNEGSKA (reference sequence). The CDR3 here is CSARGLAADSYGYTF. For the CDR3, the DNA is TGCAGTGCTAGAGGGCTGGCAGCGGACTCCTATGGCTACACCTTC.

Judged by abundance, this clonotype is medium-sized (0.01 to 0.1%). The CDR3 protein is CSVETGLSGEQFF. The CDR3 nucleotides read TGCAGCGTTGAGACAGGGCTTTCAGGTGAGCAGTTCTTC. The chain joins TRBV29-1 to TRBJ2-1, with 7 bases lining up with TRBD1. This CDR3 contains 13 residues. The germline V gene has CDR1 SQVTM and CDR2 ANQGSEA. J was trimmed by 9 bases and V by 3 bases; bases with no gene match: 8.

This clonotype showed up many times. The chain has TRBV7-9 and TRBJ2-7; TRBD1 aligns across 11 bases. V lost 6 bases, J lost 2 bases, and 9 bases stayed unmatched. Germline V gene data show CDR1 as SEHNR and CDR2 as FQNEAQ (reference sequence). This CDR3 spans 16 amino acids. Here the CDR3 reads CASRNTGQGVTYEQYF. The CDR3 DNA reads as TGTGCCAGCAGGAACACGGGACAGGGGGTAACCTACGAGCAGTACTTC.

A note on this clonotype: At one end, the junction sequence differs from germline, possibly due to a read error. The V and J genes are TRBV20-1 and TRBJ2-1; D gene uncertain. The length of the CDR3 is 15 residues. Germline lookup yields CDR1 DFQATT and CDR2 SNEGSKA (reference sequence). The CDR3 here is CRAVVWTSPYNDQFF. DNA for the CDR3: TGCAGAGCTGTAGTCTGGACCAGCCCCTACAATGATCAGTTCTTC.

The CDR3 reads CASSPFPLNNEQFF. In DNA form, the CDR3 reads TGTGCCAGCAGTCCTTTCCCGCTCAACAATGAGCAGTTCTTC. The chain is built from TRBV6-5 and TRBJ2-1; D gene ambiguous. The CDR3 is 14 amino acids. Germline CDR1 MNHEY, CDR2 SVGAGI. V lost 5 bases and J 5 bases, leaving 13 bases between the germline ends.

V is TRBV10-3 and J is TRBJ2-7; D gene uncertain. Trimming shortened V by 4 bases and J by 4 bases, and 11 bases separated the two germline ends. Looked up from germline, CDR1 is ENHRY and CDR2 is SYGVKD. The CDR3 consists of 13 residues. The CDR3 region is CAISGWAKYEQYF. For the CDR3, the DNA is TGTGCCATCAGTGGTTGGGCAAAATACGAGCAGTACTTC.

This clonotype is judged large. This chain joins TRBV29-1 and TRBJ2-7; no clear D gene. The CDR3 is made up of 11 amino acids. Per germline, CDR1 SQVTM and CDR2 ANQGSEA. V shed 3 bases and J shed 3 bases, with 6 bases lying between them. The CDR3 DNA sequence: TGCAGCGTTGAGGATTACTACGAGCAGTACTTC. This sequence encodes CSVEDYYEQYF.

Notes on this clonotype: The junction shows a germline mismatch at one end, possibly a read error. This chain uses TRBV10-2 with TRBJ1-5; 8 bases align to TRBD1. The CDR3 contains 15 residues. Germline CDR1 and CDR2: WSHSY and SAAADI. The DNA of the CDR3 is TGCGCCAGCGGACCCTTGGCGACAGGGGATCTGCCCCAGCAGTTT. It is translated as CASGPLATGDLPQQF.

About this clonotype itself: Compared with germline, one end of the junction differs, possibly owing to a read error. The chain employs TRBV20-1 and TRBJ2-1; D gene unclear. CDR1 is DFQATT, CDR2 SNEGSKA, per germline (reference sequence). The CDR3 loop spans 15 amino acids. The CDR3 DNA reads as TGCAGTGCTAGAAAGGCAGCAGGCTCCTACAAAGAGCAGTCCTTC. The encoded protein is CSARKAAGSYKEQSF.

This clonotype was seen only once. It is likely a read error, because the conserved phenylalanine at the end of the CDR3 is missing. The DNA is left out, because the CDR3 cannot be placed on it with certainty; the CDR3 is given as TCRdb lists it. V usage is TRBV14 and J usage is TRBJ1-1; TRBD1 is taken as the D call from the table, unchecked against the DNA. The CDR3 is 14 amino acids in total, end residues counted. Germline V CDR1 and CDR2: SGHDN, FVKESK. CDR3 residues: CASSQVKGHTEAFS.

J is TRBJ1-3 and V is TRBV20-1; D is unclear. Between the trimmed V and J ends, which lost 2 bases and 0 bases, there was a span of 11 bases. This CDR3 spans 15 amino acids. CDR1 and CDR2 from the germline V gene are DFQATT and SNEGSKA (reference sequence). The CDR3 coding sequence is TGCAGTGCTAGATTTACAGTAGTCTCTGGAAACACCATATATTTT. Its translation is CSARFTVVSGNTIYF.

A word on this clonotype: The CDR3 end shows no conserved phenylalanine or tryptophan, and so a read error is likely. No DNA is shown, since the ends of the CDR3 on it are uncertain; the CDR3 is the one TCRdb lists. The chain combines TRBV20-1 with TRBJ1-2. The CDR3 is 14 amino acids in total, end residues counted. Germline V gene data show CDR1 as DFQATT and CDR2 as SNEGSKA (reference sequence). The chain's CDR3 is CSAQDLFGLYGYTI.

In its sample, this clonotype was seen once. The chain is built from TRBV10-2 and TRBJ1-5; maybe TRBD1 (5 bases). Germline loops: CDR1 WSHSY, CDR2 SAAADI. Between the trimmed V and J ends, which lost 0 bases and 2 bases, there was a span of 5 bases. This CDR3 contains 14 residues. The DNA of the CDR3 is TGCGCCAGCAGTGAGTCGGGGGGCAATCAGCCCCAGCATTTT. It is translated as CASSESGGNQPQHF.

This clonotype was picked up a small number of times. This clone may be a read error of a much larger clone one base away. The gene calls are TRBV6-2 or TRBV6-3 and TRBJ1-5; possibly TRBD1 for D (5 bases). From germline, CDR1 is MNHEY and CDR2 SVGEGT. Trimming took 5 bases from V and 5 from J, leaving 16 bases between them. The CDR3 sequence is 15 residues long. The CDR3 DNA sequence: TGTGCCAGCAGTCCCCTGGGGGTGCGCGATCAGCCCCAGCATTTT. The encoded protein is CASSPLGVRDQPQHF.

This chain joins TRBV20-1 and TRBJ2-3, with D perhaps matching TRBD1 (6 bases). This CDR3 spans 15 amino acids. CDR1 is DFQATT, CDR2 SNEGSKA, per germline (reference sequence). This chain's CDR3 is CCVVTGHHLTDTQYF. The CDR3 DNA reads TGCTGTGTGGTAACGGGACATCATCTCACAGATACGCAGTATTTT.

The gene calls are TRBV29-1 and TRBJ2-2; no clear D gene. Germline assignment: CDR1 SQVTM and CDR2 ANQGSEA. This CDR3 has 11 amino acids. Trimming stripped 4 bases from V and 6 bases from J, with 6 bases between. The CDR3 spells CSVGGSGELFF. The CDR3 nucleotides read TGCAGCGTTGGGGGTTCCGGGGAGCTGTTTTTT.

CDR3 sequence reads: CASSRIRDVSSYEQYF. The CDR3 nucleotides are TGCGCCAGCAGCCGTATCAGGGACGTGAGCTCCTACGAGCAGTACTTC. V is TRBV10-2 and J is TRBJ2-7, with D perhaps given as TRBD1 or TRBD2 (5 bases each). Trimming took off 6 bases at V and 0 bases at J, with 18 bases between the two ends. The germline CDR1 and CDR2 sequences are WSHSY and SAAADI. The CDR3 sequence is 16 residues long.

The V gene is TRBV29-1, the J gene TRBJ2-6; the D is unclear. The germline V gene encodes CDR1 SQVTM and CDR2 ANQGSEA. The CDR3 extends over 12 amino acids. The V end lost 4 bases, the J end lost 0 bases, and 1 base lay between the germline ends. CDR3 amino acids: CSVASGANVLTF. The CDR3 DNA is TGCAGCGTTGCCTCTGGGGCCAACGTCCTGACTTTC.

This clonotype occurred a few times. V usage is TRBV7-7 and J usage is TRBJ2-5; 10 nucleotides agree with TRBD2. The CDR3 is 15 amino acids. V lost 2 bases to trimming and J lost 4 bases; unmatched junction nucleotides: 4. Per germline, CDR1 SSHAT and CDR2 FNYEAQ (reference sequence). The DNA of the CDR3 is TGTGCCAGCAGCTTAATAGCGGGAGGTGGAGAGACCCAGTACTTC. This codes for CASSLIAGGGETQYF.

Note on this clonotype: This is likely a read error, given that the CDR3 carries no conserved phenylalanine or tryptophan at its end. The gene calls are TRBV6-2 or TRBV6-3 and TRBJ2-4; D gene unclear. The CDR3 length is 13 residues. CDR1 is MNHEY and CDR2 is SVGEGT in the germline V gene. For the CDR3, the DNA is TGCGCCAGCAGTTACGATGTCAAAAACATTCAGTACTCC. Amino acids: CASSYDVKNIQYS.

Comments on this clonotype: Relative to the germline gene, one junction end is altered; a read error may explain this. CDR3 loop: CSVRQGGNTDAFF. CDR3 nucleotides: TGCAGCGTTCGTCAGGGGGGGAACACTGATGCTTTCTTT. The chain recombines TRBV29-1 with TRBJ1-1; 7 bases line up with TRBD1. This CDR3 spans 13 amino acids. Germline V gene lookup returns CDR1 SQVTM and CDR2 ANQGSEA.

Note on this clonotype: The junction and the germline gene differ at one end; a read error may be behind it. This chain joins TRBV6-6 and TRBJ2-1; D remains ambiguous. The CDR3 covers 14 residues. Germline loops: CDR1 MNHNY, CDR2 SVGAGI (reference sequence). The CDR3: CVSSYSTDNNEQFF. Written as DNA, the CDR3 is TGTGTCAGCAGTTACTCCACTGATAACAATGAGCAGTTCTTC.

In its sample, this clonotype ranks as medium-sized. The chain joins TRBV20-1 to TRBJ2-1, with TRBD2 identical over 8 bases. The CDR3 spans 15 residues. Germline trimming cut 1 base from V and 0 bases from J; bases unmatched to any gene: 2. Looked up from germline, CDR1 is DFQATT and CDR2 is SNEGSKA (reference sequence). The DNA of the CDR3 is TGCAGTGCTAGAGTAGCGGGGAGCTCCTACAATGAGCAGTTCTTC. This encodes CSARVAGSSYNEQFF.

This clonotype was detected only a few times. A clone one base away is much larger, so this may be a read error. The chain links TRBV5-1 to TRBJ2-5; maybe TRBD1 (6 bases). The CDR3 has 17 amino acids. Trimming took 1 base from V and 2 from J, leaving 18 bases between them. Germline CDR1 is SGHRS and CDR2 is YFSETQ. The CDR3 nucleotides are TGCGCCAGCAGCTTGTGGTGGGACACACGGCCGCAAGAGACCCAGTACTTC. As protein: CASSLWWDTRPQETQYF.